The rows below give T cell receptor beta chains drawn from one sample of a study of shared clonotypes between healthy human individuals. Generated by immunoSEQ multiplex PCR, the TCRdb table keeps only in-frame clones and is missing some. The sample holds a few hundred thousand clones, roughly 87% seen once. Sequencing was performed on memory CD8+ T cells sorted from blood. These TCRs come from a young man in good health. Both conserved end residues are part of each CDR3. Fields, in order: V gene, clone size, D gene, J gene, CDR3 DNA, CDR3 protein. D genes are given only for firm matches. Only part of the rows carry a size: once, few, many, or a class if the clone is expanded.

V: TRBV1; size: many; D: NA; J: TRBJ1-1; DNA: TGCACCAGCAGTCGGGTGGAAGGGACTGAAGCTTTCTTT; CDR3: CTSSRVEGTEAFF
V: TRBV4-3; size: NA; D: TRBD2; J: TRBJ2-1; DNA: TGCGCCAGCAGCCAAGGTTGGGAGGGCCGAGGGAATGAGCAGTTCTTC; CDR3: CASSQGWEGRGNEQFF
V: TRBV5-1; size: NA; D: TRBD2; J: TRBJ2-3; DNA: TGCGCCAGCAGCCCCCGACTAGCGGGAGGGCCGGGCACAGATACGCAGTATTTT; CDR3: CASSPRLAGGPGTDTQYF
V: TRBV7-9; size: NA; D: NA; J: TRBJ2-1; DNA: TGTGCCAGCAGCTTAAGGGGGGACCTCTTCTACAATGAGCAGTTCTTC; CDR3: CASSLRGDLFYNEQFF
V: TRBV10-3; size: medium-sized; D: NA; J: TRBJ1-5; DNA: TGTGCCATCAGTGAGTCATATCAGCCCCAGCATTTT; CDR3: CAISESYQPQHF
V: TRBV7-9; size: few; D: TRBD2; J: TRBJ2-5; DNA: TGTGCCAGCAGCTTAGCTACTAGCGGACAAGAGACCCAGTACTTC; CDR3: CASSLATSGQETQYF
V: TRBV27; size: NA; D: NA; J: TRBJ2-7; DNA: TGTGCCAGCAGTTACGGGTACGAGCAGTACTTC; CDR3: CASSYGYEQYF
V: TRBV13; size: NA; D: NA; J: TRBJ1-2; DNA: TGTGCCAGCAGCCACCAACACAGGGAATCCTACACCTTC; CDR3: CASSHQHRESYTF
V: TRBV5-1; size: NA; D: TRBD2; J: TRBJ2-7; DNA: TGCGCCAGCAGCTCCCTCCGACGGGCGACTAGCGGGGCTTCCTACGAGCAGTACTTC; CDR3: CASSSLRRATSGASYEQYF
V: TRBV6-5; size: NA; D: NA; J: TRBJ2-7; DNA: TGTGCCAGCAGACTACAGGGCGGGAGCCCCTACGAGCAGTACTTC; CDR3: CASRLQGGSPYEQYF
V: TRBV14; size: NA; D: TRBD2; J: TRBJ2-7; DNA: TGTGCCAGCAGCGTCATAGCGGGAGGAACCTACGAGCAGTACTTC; CDR3: CASSVIAGGTYEQYF
V: TRBV5-6; size: NA; D: NA; J: TRBJ2-7; DNA: TGTGCCAGCAGCACCTACGACCAGGGCTACGAGCAGTACTTC; CDR3: CASSTYDQGYEQYF
V: TRBV6-6; size: NA; D: NA; J: TRBJ2-7; DNA: TGTGCCAGCACGGGGGTAAACACCTACGAGCAGTACTTC; CDR3: CASTGVNTYEQYF
V: TRBV10-1; size: NA; D: TRBD2; J: TRBJ2-7; DNA: TGCGCCAGCAGTGAGGGGACTAGCGGCTACGAGCAGTACTTC; CDR3: CASSEGTSGYEQYF
V: TRBV4-3; size: NA; D: TRBD2; J: TRBJ2-3; DNA: TGCGCCAGCAGCCATTCGGCTAGCGGGAGGGTGAATACGCAGTATTTT; CDR3: CASSHSASGRVNTQYF
V: TRBV4-3; size: NA; D: TRBD1; J: TRBJ2-1; DNA: TGCGCCAGCAGCCAGGACGTACAGGGGGTCTCCTACAATGAGCAGTTCTTC; CDR3: CASSQDVQGVSYNEQFF
V: TRBV7-6; size: NA; D: NA; J: TRBJ2-3; DNA: TGTGCCAGCAGCTTAGCAACAGATACGCAGTATTTT; CDR3: CASSLATDTQYF
V: TRBV27; size: NA; D: TRBD1; J: TRBJ2-7; DNA: TGTGCCAGCAGTGCCGGGACAGGACCCTCCTACGAGCAGTACTTC; CDR3: CASSAGTGPSYEQYF
V: TRBV28; size: NA; D: NA; J: TRBJ2-1; DNA: TGTGCCAGCACCCCGGGGCCAACTCCCAATGAGCAGTTCTTC; CDR3: CASTPGPTPNEQFF
V: TRBV5-4; size: NA; D: TRBD2; J: TRBJ2-3; DNA: TGTGCCAGCAGCCCTGGACTAGCGGGAGTGACGGCCACAGATACGCAGTATTTT; CDR3: CASSPGLAGVTATDTQYF